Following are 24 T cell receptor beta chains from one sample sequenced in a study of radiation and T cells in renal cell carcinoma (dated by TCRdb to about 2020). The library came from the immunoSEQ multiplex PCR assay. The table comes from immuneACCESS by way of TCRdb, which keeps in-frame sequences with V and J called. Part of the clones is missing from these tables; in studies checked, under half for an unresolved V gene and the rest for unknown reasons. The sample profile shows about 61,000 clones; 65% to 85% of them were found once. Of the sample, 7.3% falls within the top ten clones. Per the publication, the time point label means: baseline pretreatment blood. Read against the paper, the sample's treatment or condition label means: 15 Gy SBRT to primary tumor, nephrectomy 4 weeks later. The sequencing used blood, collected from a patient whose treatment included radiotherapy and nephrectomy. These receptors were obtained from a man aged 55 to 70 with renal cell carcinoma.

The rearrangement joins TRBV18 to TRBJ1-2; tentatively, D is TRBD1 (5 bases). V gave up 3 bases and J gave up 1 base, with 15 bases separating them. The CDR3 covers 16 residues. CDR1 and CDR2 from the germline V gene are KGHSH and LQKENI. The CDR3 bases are TGTGCCAGCTCACCGTGGGCAGACAGAATTAACTATGGCTACACCTTC. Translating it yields CASSPWADRINYGYTF.

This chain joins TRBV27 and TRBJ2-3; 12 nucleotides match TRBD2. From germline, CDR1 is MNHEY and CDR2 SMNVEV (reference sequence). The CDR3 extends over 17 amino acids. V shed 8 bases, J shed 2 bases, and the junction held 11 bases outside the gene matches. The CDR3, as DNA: TGTGCCAGCCTCGTGAGGGCTAGCGGGAGGGCCACAGATACGCAGTATTTT. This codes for CASLVRASGRATDTQYF.

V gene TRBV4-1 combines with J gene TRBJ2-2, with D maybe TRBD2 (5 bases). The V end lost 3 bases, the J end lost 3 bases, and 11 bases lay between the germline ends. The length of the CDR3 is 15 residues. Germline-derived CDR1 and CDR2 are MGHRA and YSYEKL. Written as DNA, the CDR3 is TGCGCCAGCAGCCAGAGGGCGGAGTACACCGGGGAGCTGTTTTTT. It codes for CASSQRAEYTGELFF.

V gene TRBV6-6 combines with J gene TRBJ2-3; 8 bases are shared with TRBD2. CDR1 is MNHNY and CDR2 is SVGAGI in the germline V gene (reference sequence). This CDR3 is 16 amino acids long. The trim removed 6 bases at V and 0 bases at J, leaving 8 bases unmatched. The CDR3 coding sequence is TGTGCCAGCAGCCTAAGCGGGGGAGCCAGCACAGATACGCAGTATTTT. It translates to CASSLSGGASTDTQYF.

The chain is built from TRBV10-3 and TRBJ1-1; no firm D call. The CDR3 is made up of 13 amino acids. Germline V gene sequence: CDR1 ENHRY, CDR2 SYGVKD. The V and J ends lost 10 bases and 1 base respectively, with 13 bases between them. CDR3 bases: TGTGCCACCTCCTTGGGTGGGAACACTGAAGCTTTCTTT. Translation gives CATSLGGNTEAFF.

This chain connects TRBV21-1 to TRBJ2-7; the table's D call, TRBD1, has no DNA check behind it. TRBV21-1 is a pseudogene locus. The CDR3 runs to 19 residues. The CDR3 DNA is TGTGCCAGCAGCACGAAGATCGTGGGACAGATAAGATTTACCTACGAGCAGTACGTC. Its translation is CASSTKIVGQIRFTYEQYV.

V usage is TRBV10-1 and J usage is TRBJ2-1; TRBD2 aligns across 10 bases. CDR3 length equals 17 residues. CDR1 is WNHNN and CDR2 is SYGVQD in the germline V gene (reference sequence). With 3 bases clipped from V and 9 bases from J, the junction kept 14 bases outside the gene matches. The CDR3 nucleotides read TGCGCCAGCAGTGACCCTATGGAAGCGGGGGGGCCGGGTGAGCAGTTCTTC. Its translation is CASSDPMEAGGPGEQFF.

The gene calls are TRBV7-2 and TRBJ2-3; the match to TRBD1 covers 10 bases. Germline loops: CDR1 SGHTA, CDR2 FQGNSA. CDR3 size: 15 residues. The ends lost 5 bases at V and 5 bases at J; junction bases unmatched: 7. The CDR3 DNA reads TGTGCCAGCAGCCTAGGGACAGGGGAGAAAGATACGCAGTATTTT. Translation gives CASSLGTGEKDTQYF.

The CDR3 protein is CSVEGTVPTSTDTQYF. DNA for the CDR3: TGCAGCGTTGAGGGGACAGTGCCAACTAGCACAGATACGCAGTATTTT. The chain joins TRBV29-1 to TRBJ2-3, with 7 bases aligning to TRBD1. This CDR3 contains 16 residues. The V and J ends lost 3 bases and 0 bases, in that order; junction bases with no gene match: 9. Germline V gene sequence: CDR1 SQVTM, CDR2 ANQGSEA.

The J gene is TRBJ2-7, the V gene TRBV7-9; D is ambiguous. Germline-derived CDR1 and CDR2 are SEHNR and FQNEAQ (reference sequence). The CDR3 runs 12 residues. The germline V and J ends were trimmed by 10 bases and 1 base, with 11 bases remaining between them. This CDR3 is CATTTDSYEQYF. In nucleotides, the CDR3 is TGTGCCACCACTACAGATTCCTACGAGCAGTACTTC.

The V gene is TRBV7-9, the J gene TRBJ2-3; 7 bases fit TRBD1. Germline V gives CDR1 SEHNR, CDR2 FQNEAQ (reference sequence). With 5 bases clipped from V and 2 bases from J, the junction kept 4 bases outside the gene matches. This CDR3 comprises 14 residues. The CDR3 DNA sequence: TGTGCCAGCAGCAGACAGGGTAACACAGATACGCAGTATTTT. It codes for CASSRQGNTDTQYF.

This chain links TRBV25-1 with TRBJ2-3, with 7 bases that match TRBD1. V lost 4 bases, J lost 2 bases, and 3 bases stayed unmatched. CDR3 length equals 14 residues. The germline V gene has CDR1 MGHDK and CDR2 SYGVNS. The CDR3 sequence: CASSGTGDTDTQYF. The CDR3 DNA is TGTGCCAGCAGTGGTACAGGGGACACAGATACGCAGTATTTT.

In DNA, the CDR3 is TGTGCCAGCAGCAAGAACACCGGGGAGCTGTTTTTT. It yields the protein CASSKNTGELFF. The chain couples TRBV13 to TRBJ2-2; no clear D gene. V lost 5 bases, J lost 1 base, and 2 bases lay in between. CDR3 length: 12 residues. CDR1 and CDR2 from the germline V gene are PRHDT and FYEKMQ (reference sequence). The full variable domain, its missing parts supplied by reference TRBV13 and TRBJ2-2, is AAGVIQSPRHLIKEKRETATLKCYPIPRHDTVYWYQQGPGQDPQFLISFYEKMQSDKGSIPDRFSAQQFSDYHSELNMSSLELGDSALYFCASSKNTGELFFGEGSRLTVL.

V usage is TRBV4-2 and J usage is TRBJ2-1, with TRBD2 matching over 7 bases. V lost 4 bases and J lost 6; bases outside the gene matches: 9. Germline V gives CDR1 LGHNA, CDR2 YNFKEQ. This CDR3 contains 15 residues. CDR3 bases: TGTGCCAGCAGCCCACGGGGTAGCGGGCGCAATGAGCAGTTCTTC. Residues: CASSPRGSGRNEQFF.

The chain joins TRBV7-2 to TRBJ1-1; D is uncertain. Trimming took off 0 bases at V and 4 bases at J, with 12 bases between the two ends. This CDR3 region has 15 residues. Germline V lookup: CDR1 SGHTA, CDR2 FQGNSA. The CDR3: CASSLAAEGRTEAFF. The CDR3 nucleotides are TGTGCCAGCAGCTTAGCGGCGGAGGGTCGCACTGAAGCTTTCTTT.

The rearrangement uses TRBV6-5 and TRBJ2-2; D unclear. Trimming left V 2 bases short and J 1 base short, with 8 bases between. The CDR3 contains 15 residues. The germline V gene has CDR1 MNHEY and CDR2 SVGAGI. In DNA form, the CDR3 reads TGTGCCAGCAGTTACCTGGTACAGAACACCGGGGAGCTGTTTTTT. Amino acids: CASSYLVQNTGELFF.

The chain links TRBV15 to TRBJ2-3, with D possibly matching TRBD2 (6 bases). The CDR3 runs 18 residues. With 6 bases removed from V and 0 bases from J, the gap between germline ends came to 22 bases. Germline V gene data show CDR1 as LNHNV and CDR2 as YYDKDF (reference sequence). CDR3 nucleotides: TGTGCCACCAGTCGTAAAAGGCTAGCGTCTTCTAGCACAGATACGCAGTATTTT. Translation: CATSRKRLASSSTDTQYF. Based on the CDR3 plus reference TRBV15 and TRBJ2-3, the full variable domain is DAMVIQNPRYQVTQFGKPVTLSCSQTLNHNVMYWYQQKSSQAPKLLFHYYDKDFNNEADTPDNFQSRRPNTSFCFLDIRSPGLGDTAMYLCATSRKRLASSSTDTQYFGPGTRLTVL.

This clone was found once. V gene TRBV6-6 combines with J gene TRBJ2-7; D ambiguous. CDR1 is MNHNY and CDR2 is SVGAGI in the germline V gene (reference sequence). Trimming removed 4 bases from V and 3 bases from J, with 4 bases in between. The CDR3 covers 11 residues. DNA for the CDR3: TGTGCCAGCAGTTTTAGCTACGAGCAGTACTTC. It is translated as CASSFSYEQYF.

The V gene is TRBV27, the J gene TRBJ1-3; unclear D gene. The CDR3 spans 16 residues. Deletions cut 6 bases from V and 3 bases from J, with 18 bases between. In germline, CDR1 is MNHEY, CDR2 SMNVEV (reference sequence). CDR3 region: CASRTSEAGGGNTIYF. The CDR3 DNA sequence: TGTGCCAGCAGGACGAGTGAGGCAGGAGGTGGAAACACCATATATTTT.

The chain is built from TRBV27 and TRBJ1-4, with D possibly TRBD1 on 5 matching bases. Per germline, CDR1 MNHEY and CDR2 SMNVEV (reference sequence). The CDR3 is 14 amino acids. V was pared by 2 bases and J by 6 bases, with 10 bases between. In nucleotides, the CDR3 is TGTGCCAGCAGTTTAGGGGGGGTTTATGAAAAACTGTTTTTT. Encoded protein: CASSLGGVYEKLFF.

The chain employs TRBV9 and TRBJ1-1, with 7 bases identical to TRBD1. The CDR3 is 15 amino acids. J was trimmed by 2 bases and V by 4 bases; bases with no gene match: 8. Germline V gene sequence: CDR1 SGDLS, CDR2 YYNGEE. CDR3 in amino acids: CASSLGDRPNTEAFF. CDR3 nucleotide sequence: TGTGCCAGCAGCCTGGGGGACAGACCTAACACTGAAGCTTTCTTT.

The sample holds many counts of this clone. CDR3 nucleotide sequence: TGTGCCTGGACCATAGCCAGGAAGCAGTTCTTC. This codes for CAWTIARKQFF. The J gene is TRBJ2-1, the V gene TRBV30; D unresolved. The germline CDR1 and CDR2 sequences are GTSNPN and SVGIG (reference sequence). Trimming took off 4 bases at V and 11 bases at J, with 12 bases between the two ends. The CDR3 contains 11 residues.

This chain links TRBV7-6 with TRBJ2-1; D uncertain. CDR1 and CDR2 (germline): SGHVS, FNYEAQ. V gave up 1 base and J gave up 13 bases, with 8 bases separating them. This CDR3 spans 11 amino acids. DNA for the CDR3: TGTGCCAGCAGCTTAGATACTGTACAGTTCTTC. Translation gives CASSLDTVQFF. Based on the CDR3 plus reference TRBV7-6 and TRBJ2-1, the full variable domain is GAGVSQSPRYKVTKRGQDVALRCDPISGHVSLYWYRQALGQGPEFLTYFNYEAQQDKSGLPNDRFSAERPEGSISTLTIQRTEQRDSAMYRCASSLDTVQFFGPGTRLTVL.

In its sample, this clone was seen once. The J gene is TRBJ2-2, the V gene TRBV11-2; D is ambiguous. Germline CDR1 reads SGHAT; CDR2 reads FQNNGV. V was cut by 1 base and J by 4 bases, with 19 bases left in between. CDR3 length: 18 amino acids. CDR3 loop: CASSLVRAPDWITGELFF. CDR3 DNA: TGTGCCAGCAGCTTAGTTAGGGCCCCAGACTGGATCACCGGGGAGCTGTTTTTT.